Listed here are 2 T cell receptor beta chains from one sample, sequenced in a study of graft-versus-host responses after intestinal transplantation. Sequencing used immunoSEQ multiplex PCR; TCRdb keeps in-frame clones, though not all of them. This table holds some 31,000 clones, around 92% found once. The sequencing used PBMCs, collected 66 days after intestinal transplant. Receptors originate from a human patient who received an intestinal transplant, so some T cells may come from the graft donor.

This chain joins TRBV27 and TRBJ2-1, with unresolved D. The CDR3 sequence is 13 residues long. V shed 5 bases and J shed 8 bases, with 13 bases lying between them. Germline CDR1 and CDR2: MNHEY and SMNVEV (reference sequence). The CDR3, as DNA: TGTGCCAGCAGTCCTATATTAGTCGATGAGCAGTTCTTC. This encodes CASSPILVDEQFF.

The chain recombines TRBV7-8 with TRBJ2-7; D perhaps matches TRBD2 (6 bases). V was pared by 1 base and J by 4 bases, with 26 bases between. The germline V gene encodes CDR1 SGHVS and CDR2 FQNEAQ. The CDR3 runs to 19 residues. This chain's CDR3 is CASSLETWSPGTRGYEQYF. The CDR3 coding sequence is TGTGCCAGCAGCTTAGAAACCTGGTCCCCCGGGACGCGGGGTTACGAGCAGTACTTC.